Listed here are 4 T cell receptor beta chains from one sample, sequenced in a study of T cells expressing NK-cell markers. TCRdb reanalyzed the 5' RACE reads, giving one entry per CDR3 protein sequence and no DNA. The sample has a few hundred thousand distinct CDR3 sequences. Specimen: blood T cells: a sorted CD56 or NKG2C T cell subset, CD4+ or CD8+ T cells, or bulk PBMC T cells (not recorded which). These receptors all come from a man aged 18-75 years in good health.

The chain couples TRBV28 to TRBJ2-7; the D call from TCRdb, TRBD1, cannot be confirmed without DNA. CDR1 and CDR2 from the germline V gene are MDHEN and SYDVKM. The CDR3 extends over 16 amino acids. CDR3 loop: CASSFRGTGKTYEQYF.

The CDR3 is CSATKPGADTQYF. The rearrangement links TRBV20-1 to TRBJ2-3; with no DNA, the TCRdb D assignment of TRBD1 cannot be verified. Germline values: CDR1 DFQATT, CDR2 SNEGSKA (reference sequence). This CDR3 spans 13 amino acids.

The rearrangement links TRBV11-2 to TRBJ1-1; the TCRdb call, TRBD1, lacks DNA for checking. Germline CDR1 reads SGHAT; CDR2 reads FQNNGV. This CDR3 is built from 16 residues. The CDR3 here is CASSGQGNLGNTEAFF.

V gene TRBV7-9 combines with J gene TRBJ2-1; checking the TCRdb D call of TRBD2 is not possible without DNA. This CDR3 has 14 residues. Germline values: CDR1 SEHNR, CDR2 FQNEAQ (reference sequence). The CDR3 is CASSLGAGYGEQFF.